This paragraph reports one T cell receptor beta chain. Its specificity is unknown. Generated by immunoSEQ multiplex PCR, the TCRdb table keeps only in-frame clones and is missing some. The data contain 55,000 to 85,000 clones, 65% to 85% of them singletons. This specimen belongs to a study of radiotherapy plus CTLA-4 blockade in lung cancer. Study results and caveats: Clones of tumor-derived TCRs expanded in blood after radiotherapy plus ipilimumab. Increased serum interferon-beta after radiation also reportedly predicted response strongly.

Enrolled patients, whose metastatic non-small-cell lung cancer was chemo-refractory, received focal radiation plus CTLA-4 blockade with ipilimumab. The sequence came from a human donor with non-small cell lung cancer whose response to radiotherapy plus ipilimumab could not be evaluated. Some clones in this sample may be carry-over from other donors' samples. The material was peripheral blood, obtained from a patient treated with radiotherapy plus ipilimumab.

CDR3 coding DNA: TGCGCCAGCAGCTTAATTGTTGGGACTAGCGGTTCCGAGCAGTACTTC. Translation gives CASSLIVGTSGSEQYF. V is TRBV5-1 and J is TRBJ2-7; 11 bases fit TRBD2. Germline CDR1 is SGHRS and CDR2 is YFSETQ. The CDR3 extends over 16 amino acids. Germline trimming cut 2 bases from V and 6 bases from J; bases unmatched to any gene: 10.